This T cell receptor (beta chain) was sequenced for a study of T cells in pancreatic ductal adenocarcinoma (dated by TCRdb to 2016 to 2017). Concerning the study at large: Surgically resected pancreatic ductal adenocarcinoma specimens were analyzed for the quantity, spatial distribution, and characteristics of both suppressive cells and tumor-infiltrating CD8+ T cells, an effort aimed at clarifying the adaptive T-cell response occurring naturally. What the research found in general, with its limitations: Because tumors are enriched in CD45RO+ effector T cells rather than naive T cells, which biases toward lower diversity, comparisons of clonality between tumor and blood may be biased. Because inoperable disease is present at presentation in most pancreatic cancer patients, the resected cohort was biased toward the minority with early-stage disease. Blood samples had more total productive templates and roughly 8-fold more unique clonotypes than tumor samples. There was no significant difference in T-cell clonality between tumor and blood, where mean clonality was about 0.11 for tumors and approximately 0.069 for blood.

With respect to this clone: Its cognate antigen has yet to be identified. No quality values exist for individual bases; no much larger clone is one base distant.

The pancreatic ductal adenocarcinoma patients who were selected had gone through surgery without receiving any neoadjuvant therapy. Peripheral blood was collected in heparin tubes, from which PBMCs were isolated by histopaque density gradient and cryopreserved in approximately 10% DMSO. Using the DNeasy Blood and Tissue Kit with Proteinase K and RNase treatment, genomic DNA was extracted from 7 PBMC and nine or ten flash-frozen tumor specimens. The germline V gene (reference sequence) provides CDR1 GTSNPN and CDR2 SVGIG. The CDR3 contains 13 residues, cysteine and phenylalanine counted. Here the CDR3 DNA is all that survives: 39 bases in frame from base 1. V gives up 1 base and J gives up 8 bases, and the segment between their germline ends measures 11 bases. TCR beta CDR3 regions were amplified from genomic DNA using the immunoSEQ hsTCRB kit. High-throughput TRB CDR3 sequencing was performed on an Illumina HiSeq system. Under the source paper's analysis protocol: Sequencing reads were analyzed with the immunoSEQ software, and nonproductive sequences with premature stops or frame-shifts were excluded. Clonality of the repertoire was calculated as one minus Shannon entropy normalized by log2 of the number of unique productive sequences. Held by TCRdb, this immuneACCESS table contains in-frame sequences only and omits some clones. Under half of the omission traces to an unresolved V gene where checked; the cause of the rest is unknown. V and J calls and clone size are those listed in that table; D and trimming were worked out from the DNA. This sample has 100,000 or so clones in its table, and nearly 95% of those were observed once. About 3% of the sample is in the top ten clones.

The rearranged segments are TRBV30 and TRBJ1-4, with the D segment identity uncertain. The clonotype comes from a human donor with pancreatic ductal adenocarcinoma. Sequenced material: PBMCs. The CDR3 protein sequence reads: CAWSAQTWEKLFF. The DNA sequence reads TGTGCCTGGAGTGCCCAGACATGGGAAAAACTGTTTTTT.